Following are 19 T cell receptor beta chains from one sample sequenced in a study of OX40 agonist ivuxolimab in advanced cancers. Data came from immunoSEQ multiplex PCR; TCRdb stores just in-frame clones and leaves some out. This sample has over 50,000 clones, with roughly four fifths found just once. The source was CD4+ or CD8+ T cells sorted from blood, collected in a trial of the OX40 agonist ivuxolimab. The origin of the receptors is an adult with an advanced solid tumor such as melanoma, head and neck, liver or kidney cancer.

The chain links TRBV4-1 to TRBJ1-2; D perhaps matches TRBD1 (5 bases). The CDR3 runs to 14 residues. Between the trimmed V and J ends, which lost 3 bases and 8 bases, there was a span of 16 bases. CDR1 and CDR2 (germline): MGHRA, YSYEKL. This chain's CDR3 is CASSHQGRTPGYTF. CDR3 nucleotides: TGCGCCAGCAGCCACCAGGGCAGGACCCCGGGCTACACCTTC.

The V call is TRBV4-1, the J call TRBJ2-7, with 11 bases aligning to TRBD1. V lost 4 bases to trimming and J lost 3 bases; unmatched junction nucleotides: 5. The CDR3 consists of 15 residues. Germline CDR1 reads MGHRA; CDR2 reads YSYEKL. The CDR3 is CASSPGQGAIYEQYF. The DNA of the CDR3 is TGCGCCAGCAGCCCCGGACAGGGGGCGATCTACGAGCAGTACTTC.

This rearrangement joins TRBV18 to TRBJ2-7; D possibly corresponds to TRBD1 (6 bases). Germline loops: CDR1 KGHSH, CDR2 LQKENI. V shed 3 bases and J shed 6 bases, with 12 bases lying between them. The CDR3 is 13 residues long. Here the CDR3 DNA reads TGTGCCAGCTCACCGTCCCGGGACACCGAGCAGTACTTC. Its protein product is CASSPSRDTEQYF.

This clone was seen just once. This rearrangement joins TRBV10-3 to TRBJ2-7; 7 positions match TRBD1. Germline CDR1 ENHRY, CDR2 SYGVKD. V lost 5 bases and J lost 5; bases outside the gene matches: 3. The CDR3 totals 12 residues. The CDR3 DNA follows: TGTGCCATCAGTAACAGGGGCCACGAGCAGTACTTC. Translating it yields CAISNRGHEQYF.

In the case of this clone: Germline and junction disagree at one end, which may indicate a read error. The rearrangement links TRBV6-5 to TRBJ1-1; D is possibly TRBD1 (6 bases). There are 13 residues in the CDR3. Per the germline V gene, CDR1 is MNHEY and CDR2 is SVGAGI. The DNA for the CDR3 is TGTGCCAGCAGACCTACAGGGATCAGGGAAGCTTCCTTT. It translates to CASRPTGIREASF.

This sequence joins TRBV29-1 and TRBJ2-5, with 8 bases fitting TRBD1. CDR1 is SQVTM, CDR2 ANQGSEA, per germline. V trimming: 4 bases; J trimming: 2 bases; junction bases outside the gene matches: 3. This CDR3 has 13 amino acids. The CDR3 bases are TGCAGCGTTGTCAGGACAGGGCAAGAGACCCAGTACTTC. This encodes CSVVRTGQETQYF.

The chain couples TRBV28 to TRBJ2-2, with D unresolved. Per the germline V gene, CDR1 is MDHEN and CDR2 is SYDVKM. V was clipped by 6 bases and J by 5 bases, with 16 bases between them. The length of the CDR3 is 15 residues. The CDR3 spells CASSPTHADTGELFF. The CDR3 DNA sequence: TGTGCCAGCAGCCCTACCCATGCGGATACCGGGGAGCTGTTTTTT.

This clone was recorded only once. The chain is built from TRBV6-1 and TRBJ2-7; TRBD1 is a possible D gene (6 bases). The germline gives CDR1 MNHNS, CDR2 SASEGT. V was shortened by 10 bases and J by 0 bases, with 13 bases between the two germline ends. The CDR3 has 13 residues. This CDR3 is CAITGTHSYEQYF. CDR3 nucleotide sequence: TGTGCCATAACCGGGACACACTCCTACGAGCAGTACTTC.

The V gene is TRBV7-3, the J gene TRBJ2-2; D call uncertain. Trimming cost V 5 bases and J 6 bases, with 16 bases left between them. CDR3 length: 15 residues. Per germline, CDR1 SGHTA and CDR2 FQGTGA. For the CDR3, the DNA is TGTGCCAGCAGCCAGGTTGGGCGAGGCCCCGGGGAGCTGTTTTTT. Residues: CASSQVGRGPGELFF.

The DNA of the CDR3 is TGTGCCAGCAGCTTAGCGGGGACAGAAGAGACCCAGTACTTC. This gives the protein CASSLAGTEETQYF. This sequence joins TRBV7-9 and TRBJ2-5; 7 bases are shared with TRBD1. The CDR3 consists of 14 residues. V shed 0 bases, J shed 3 bases, and the junction held 1 base outside the gene matches. The V gene's germline CDR1 is SEHNR and CDR2 FQNEAQ (reference sequence). Complete variable domain (other parts from reference TRBV7-9 and TRBJ2-5): DTGVSQNPRHKITKRGQNVTFRCDPISEHNRLYWYRQTLGQGPEFLTYFQNEAQLEKSRLLSDRFSAERPKGSFSTLEIQRTEQGDSAMYLCASSLAGTEETQYFGPGTRLLVL.

The CDR3 DNA reads TGTGCCAGCAGCCAGACTAGCGGGGGGACCACAGATACGCAGTATTTT. This gives the protein CASSQTSGGTTDTQYF. V is TRBV2 and J is TRBJ2-3; 13 positions match TRBD2. Looked up from germline, CDR1 is SNHLY and CDR2 is FYNNEI. J gave up 2 bases and V 6 bases, and 5 bases lay outside the gene matches. The CDR3 contains 16 residues. Full variable domain (missing parts from reference TRBV2 and TRBJ2-3): EPEVTQTPSHQVTQMGQEVILRCVPISNHLYFYWYRQILGQKVEFLVSFYNNEISEKSEIFDDQFSVERPDGSNFTLKIRSTKLEDSAMYFCASSQTSGGTTDTQYFGPGTRLTVL.

The CDR3 spells CASSPSVETGELFF. In nucleotides, the CDR3 is TGTGCCAGCTCACCATCGGTAGAGACCGGGGAGCTGTTTTTT. V usage is TRBV18 and J usage is TRBJ2-2, with unresolved D. CDR1 and CDR2 (germline): KGHSH, LQKENI. V lost 2 bases and J 5 bases, leaving 9 bases between the germline ends. The CDR3 sequence is 14 residues long.

The genes are TRBV19 and TRBJ2-2, with TRBD1 identical over 8 bases. The germline CDR1 and CDR2 sequences are LNHDA and SQIVND (reference sequence). The CDR3 extends over 14 amino acids. Trimming cost V 7 bases and J 4 bases; bases outside gene matches: 5. The CDR3 here is CASMNRGTTGELFF. The CDR3 DNA follows: TGTGCCAGTATGAACAGGGGGACCACCGGGGAGCTGTTTTTT.

V and J are TRBV5-4 and TRBJ2-3; D gene unclear. From germline, CDR1 is SGHNT and CDR2 YYREEE (reference sequence). The CDR3 spans 14 residues. Trimming cost V 2 bases and J 0 bases, with 7 bases left between them. The CDR3 loop is CASSLAPSTDTQYF. In DNA, the CDR3 is TGTGCCAGCAGCTTAGCGCCAAGCACAGATACGCAGTATTTT.

The chain has TRBV7-6 and TRBJ2-7; 7 positions agree with TRBD1. CDR3 size: 14 residues. V lost 0 bases to trimming and J lost 3 bases; unmatched junction nucleotides: 2. Germline values: CDR1 SGHVS, CDR2 FNYEAQ. CDR3 in DNA: TGTGCCAGCAGCTTAGCTAGACAGGGCTACGAGCAGTACTTC. This encodes CASSLARQGYEQYF.

This clone was observed once. The CDR3 region has the DNA TGTGCCTTACGTTTGGATGAAAAACTGTTTTTT. Translation gives CALRLDEKLFF. The chain combines TRBV30 with TRBJ1-4; D is unresolved. The CDR3 is made up of 11 amino acids. CDR1 is GTSNPN and CDR2 is SVGIG in the germline V gene (reference sequence). The V and J ends lost 7 bases and 6 bases respectively, with 9 bases between them.

The CDR3 nucleotides read TGCAGCGTTGAAGATGGGTCCCGGGGAATTGGTCTCTACGAGCAGTACTTC. As protein: CSVEDGSRGIGLYEQYF. The chain carries TRBV29-1 and TRBJ2-7; D may be TRBD2 (5 bases). The V gene lost 0 bases and the J gene lost 3 bases, with 21 bases spanning the gap. Germline V gives CDR1 SQVTM, CDR2 ANQGSEA. This CDR3 spans 17 amino acids.

This chain links TRBV5-4 with TRBJ2-2; D is possibly TRBD2 (5 bases). V was pared by 4 bases and J by 2 bases, with 18 bases between. Germline V gene lookup returns CDR1 SGHNT and CDR2 YYREEE (reference sequence). The CDR3 covers 17 residues. CDR3: CASSPGPRRTNTGELFF. CDR3 bases: TGTGCCAGCAGCCCGGGTCCTAGGAGGACCAACACCGGGGAGCTGTTTTTT.

The rearrangement links TRBV10-3 to TRBJ1-3, with D perhaps TRBD1 (6 bases). The germline V gene encodes CDR1 ENHRY and CDR2 SYGVKD. The V gene lost 4 bases and the J gene lost 2 bases, with 6 bases spanning the gap. The CDR3 runs 13 residues. The CDR3 DNA is TGTGCCATCAGTGGGACAGCTGGAAACACCATATATTTT. Protein sequence: CAISGTAGNTIYF.